The next 27 T cell receptor beta chains were all read from a single sample in a study of T-cell reconstitution after alpha-beta-depleted transplantation in children (TCRdb year 2016). The library relied on PCR. Reads for this sample came from an Illumina HiSeq 2500. Molecular barcoding was employed in the preparation of TCR libraries, with unique molecular identifiers being used to normalize TCRbeta repertoire quantification. Using fastp at Q25 and MiXCR, TCRdb reprocessed the public reads and kept productive beta chains. Rows are combined by CDR3 protein, so each entry shows the most common genes and DNA. The sample table records about 500,000 distinct CDR3 sequences; roughly an eighth of these occur just once. 11% to 15% of the sample rests with the top ten. The meaning of the sample's treatment or condition label: allogeneic hematopoietic cell transplantation with graft depleted of TCRalphabeta T cells and CD19 B cells.

The starting material was PBMCs, mostly from graft donor cells, obtained 180 days after TCRalphabeta/CD19-depleted stem cell transplant. All receptors come from a female patient aged 2-9 years who had a stem cell transplant for aplastic anemia, so the T cells may come from the graft donor.

In this sample, this clonotype turned up a few times. The chain links TRBV7-2 to TRBJ2-3, with unresolved D. Germline lookup yields CDR1 SGHTA and CDR2 FQGNSA. Trimming removed 1 base from V and 3 bases from J, with 5 bases in between. The length of the CDR3 is 13 residues. The CDR3 loop reads CASSLVRTDTQYF. Here the CDR3 DNA reads TGTGCCAGCAGCTTAGTCCGTACAGATACGCAGTATTTT.

CDR3 DNA: TGTGCCAGCAGTCCCCTGCGGGAGGTTGTTTGGACCGGGGAGCTGTTTTTT. Its protein product is CASSPLREVVWTGELFF. The chain links TRBV6-1 to TRBJ2-2; 8 nucleotides match TRBD2. Trimming removed 5 bases from V and 5 bases from J; junction bases left unmatched: 13. This CDR3 comprises 17 residues. Per germline, CDR1 MNHNS and CDR2 SASEGT.

This clonotype was seen a few times. The rearrangement uses TRBV10-3 and TRBJ2-1; tentatively, D is TRBD2 (6 bases). In germline, CDR1 is ENHRY, CDR2 SYGVKD. Trimming took 8 bases from V and 4 from J, leaving 27 bases between them. CDR3 length equals 18 residues. CDR3 residues: CAISDRRQRALVYNEQFF. The CDR3 bases are TGTGCCATCTCGGACCGACGGCAGCGGGCCCTGGTGTACAATGAGCAGTTCTTC.

The genes are TRBV28 and TRBJ1-3, with D hard to call. Germline-derived CDR1 and CDR2 are MDHEN and SYDVKM. The ends were cut back, 7 bases at V and 1 base at J, with 8 bases in the middle. The CDR3 consists of 13 residues. The CDR3: CASIEGSGNTIYF. Here the CDR3 DNA reads TGTGCCAGCATAGAGGGATCTGGAAACACCATATATTTT.

This clonotype occurred many times. V usage is TRBV12-3 or TRBV12-4 and J usage is TRBJ1-6; D is unclear. V was cut by 4 bases and J by 9 bases, with 13 bases left in between. CDR3 length: 14 residues. Here the CDR3 reads CASSSNGLSSPLHF. CDR3 coding DNA: TGTGCCAGCAGTTCTAATGGGCTTAGTTCACCCCTCCACTTT.

In this sample, this clonotype turned up a few times. V and J are TRBV27 and TRBJ2-1, with no clear D. With 2 bases removed from V and 0 bases from J, the gap between germline ends came to 11 bases. The CDR3 sequence is 16 residues long. Germline CDR1 is MNHEY and CDR2 is SMNVEV (reference sequence). The chain's CDR3 is CASSLELGPSYNEQFF. CDR3 in DNA: TGTGCCAGCAGTTTAGAATTAGGCCCCTCCTACAATGAGCAGTTCTTC.

This chain uses TRBV28 with TRBJ2-1, with D unresolved. Germline V gene sequence: CDR1 MDHEN, CDR2 SYDVKM. The V gene lost 5 bases and the J gene lost 2 bases, with 19 bases spanning the gap. The CDR3 length is 17 residues. The CDR3 DNA reads TGTGCCAGCAGTCGTACTATGCTCCTCAGTGCCTACAATGAGCAGTTCTTC. Translation: CASSRTMLLSAYNEQFF.

The chain is built from TRBV5-6 and TRBJ2-7; 8 positions agree with TRBD2. The V gene end was trimmed by 4 bases and the J gene end by 4 bases; junction bases not matched to a gene: 19. The V gene's germline CDR1 is SGHDT and CDR2 YYEEEE. The CDR3 runs to 18 residues. CDR3 in amino acids: CASSAIKDYAGGEYEQYV. DNA of the CDR3: TGTGCCAGCAGCGCAATTAAGGACTATGCGGGAGGCGAGTACGAGCAGTACGTC.

This clonotype turned up a few times. DNA of the CDR3: TGTGCCAGCAGCGATGGACCCATCTACAATGAGCAGTTCTTC. Its protein is CASSDGPIYNEQFF. The V call is TRBV3-1, the J call TRBJ2-1, with D uncertain. The CDR3 covers 14 residues. The germline CDR1 and CDR2 sequences are LGHDT and YNNKEL (reference sequence). Trimming removed 5 bases at V and 3 bases at J, with 11 bases between.

This chain links TRBV24-1 with TRBJ2-5; D uncertain. V was pared by 0 bases and J by 5 bases, with 9 bases between. Per germline, CDR1 KGHDR and CDR2 SFDVKD. CDR3 length: 14 amino acids. CDR3: CATSDLPAHETQYF. Written as DNA, the CDR3 is TGTGCCACCAGTGATTTGCCAGCCCATGAGACCCAGTACTTC.

This clonotype has more than one count but fewer than ten. This sequence joins TRBV12-3 or TRBV12-4 and TRBJ2-1, with a tentative D call TRBD1 (5 bases). V gave up 5 bases and J gave up 8 bases, with 16 bases separating them. This CDR3 is 14 amino acids long. The CDR3 nucleotides are TGTGCCAGCAGTATCCCCCCAGGGATTGATGAGCAGTTCTTC. It yields the protein CASSIPPGIDEQFF.

The chain combines TRBV29-1 with TRBJ2-7, with 10 bases identical to TRBD1. After removal of 6 bases from V and 5 bases from J, the junction contained 4 bases not matched to a gene. Per the germline V gene, CDR1 is SQVTM and CDR2 is ANQGSEA. The CDR3 covers 12 residues. CDR3 bases: TGCAGCGTCTTTGGACAGGGGGACGAGCAGTACTTC. Its translation is CSVFGQGDEQYF.

This clonotype was counted only a few times. The V gene is TRBV20-1, the J gene TRBJ2-7; the D gene is possibly TRBD1 (6 bases). V gave up 4 bases and J gave up 3 bases, with 13 bases separating them. From germline, CDR1 is DFQATT and CDR2 SNEGSKA (reference sequence). The CDR3 is 13 residues long. The CDR3 DNA follows: TGCAGTGCTACCTCGCCGGACAGCTACGAGCAGTACGTC. As protein: CSATSPDSYEQYV.

This clonotype was counted between two and nine times. This chain uses TRBV6-5 with TRBJ2-6; TRBD1 matches at 10 bases. Germline CDR1 reads MNHEY; CDR2 reads SVGAGI. The trim removed 9 bases at V and 3 bases at J, leaving 5 bases unmatched. The length of the CDR3 is 15 residues. The CDR3 DNA reads TGTGCCAGTGACAGGGGGCGATATGGGGCCAACGTCCTGACTTTC. As protein: CASDRGRYGANVLTF.

The chain carries TRBV15 and TRBJ1-5; unclear D gene. The germline CDR1 and CDR2 sequences are LNHNV and YYDKDF (reference sequence). V was trimmed by 1 base and J by 6 bases, leaving 4 bases between them. The CDR3 covers 12 residues. The chain's CDR3 is CATSRGGQPQHF. CDR3 nucleotides: TGTGCCACCAGCAGAGGAGGTCAGCCCCAGCATTTT.

Notes on this clonotype: Being one base from a much bigger clone, this may be a read error. This chain uses TRBV21-1 with TRBJ2-3; the D call of TRBD1 is as the table states it, not checked on the DNA. TRBV21-1 is deemed a pseudogene. This CDR3 is built from 17 residues. The CDR3 spells CASSGTGTLTITDTQYF. The CDR3 nucleotides are TGTGCCAGCAGCGGGACAGGGACTCTTACTATCACAGATACGCAGTATTTT.

This clonotype has only a few counts. The CDR3 nucleotides are TGCGCCAGCAGCCAAGAAGGTGCCCCGTCTTACGATACGCAGTATTTT. Translating it yields CASSQEGAPSYDTQYF. The V gene is TRBV4-3, the J gene TRBJ2-3; no clear D gene. CDR1 is LGHNA and CDR2 is YSLEER in the germline V gene. This CDR3 region has 16 residues. V lost 0 bases, J lost 6 bases, and 16 bases lay in between.

The chain couples TRBV6-1 to TRBJ1-6, with D possibly TRBD1 on 5 matching bases. This CDR3 has 14 amino acids. The ends were cut back, 7 bases at V and 10 bases at J, with 17 bases in the middle. CDR1 MNHNS and CDR2 SASEGT come from the germline V gene. The chain's CDR3 is CASKAGQGGSPLHF. The CDR3 DNA reads TGTGCCAGCAAGGCCGGCCAGGGAGGATCACCCCTCCACTTT.

This clonotype was recorded a few times. The genes are TRBV6-2 or TRBV6-3 and TRBJ2-2; 9 bases map to TRBD2. Germline lookup yields CDR1 MNHEY and CDR2 SVGEGT. The CDR3 extends over 20 amino acids. Losses at the gene ends were 2 bases for V and 4 bases for J; bases not matched to a gene: 17. The CDR3 nucleotides read TGTGCCAGCAGTTACCAAACGGGACTAGCTTATAGAGCGGCCACCGGGGAGCTGTTTTTT. Encoded protein: CASSYQTGLAYRAATGELFF.

This clonotype appeared many times. The chain joins TRBV7-2 to TRBJ2-5; 7 bases fit TRBD1. Germline assignment: CDR1 SGHTA and CDR2 FQGNSA. The CDR3 spans 14 residues. The J segment lost 5 bases and the V segment lost 5 bases, leaving 8 bases of the junction unmatched. This CDR3 reads CASSRDRPRETQYF. The CDR3 bases are TGTGCCAGCAGCCGGGACAGACCAAGGGAGACCCAGTACTTC.

This clonotype was counted only a few times. V usage is TRBV5-1 and J usage is TRBJ2-7; 8 bases line up with TRBD1. The CDR3 extends over 14 amino acids. Unmatched junction bases numbered 9, after V lost 5 bases and J lost 5 bases. Germline V gene lookup returns CDR1 SGHRS and CDR2 YFSETQ. CDR3 in DNA: TGCGCCAGCAGGGATGGACAGGGAGTCGACGAGCAGTACTTC. This translates into CASRDGQGVDEQYF.

There are many counts of this clonotype. The rearrangement uses TRBV28 and TRBJ2-1; tentatively, D is TRBD1 (5 bases). The CDR3 sequence is 17 residues long. Germline-derived CDR1 and CDR2 are MDHEN and SYDVKM. Trimming left V 5 bases short and J 4 bases short, with 21 bases between. DNA of the CDR3: TGTGCCAGCAGTCTACACCTGGGGCAGGGATCTTACAATGAGCAGTTCTTC. Protein sequence: CASSLHLGQGSYNEQFF.

The genes are TRBV29-1 and TRBJ2-7; 10 bases map to TRBD1. CDR3 length: 13 residues. The trim removed 6 bases at V and 2 bases at J, leaving 4 bases unmatched. Germline CDR1 reads SQVTM; CDR2 reads ANQGSEA. The CDR3 sequence: CSVAGTGAYEQYF. Here the CDR3 DNA reads TGCAGCGTAGCCGGGACAGGGGCCTACGAGCAGTACTTC.

J is TRBJ2-7 and V is TRBV4-3; D uncertain. This CDR3 contains 15 residues. Germline CDR1 LGHNA, CDR2 YSLEER. V lost 4 bases and J 2 bases, leaving 15 bases between the germline ends. CDR3: CASSPRLTRTYEQYF. CDR3 DNA: TGCGCCAGCAGCCCAAGATTGACAAGGACCTACGAGCAGTACTTC.

V gene TRBV29-1 combines with J gene TRBJ1-1; D is undetermined. The CDR3 extends over 13 amino acids. CDR1 is SQVTM and CDR2 is ANQGSEA in the germline V gene. The CDR3 loop is CSLTGRAYTEAFF. CDR3 coding DNA: TGCAGTCTTACCGGTAGAGCGTACACTGAAGCTTTCTTT.

The genes are TRBV20-1 and TRBJ2-3; no clear D gene. CDR1 is DFQATT and CDR2 is SNEGSKA in the germline V gene (reference sequence). The CDR3 totals 14 residues. Trimming shortened V by 2 bases and J by 4 bases, and 13 bases separated the two germline ends. CDR3 residues: CSARPGSWADTQYF. In DNA, the CDR3 is TGCAGTGCTAGACCAGGCTCCTGGGCAGATACGCAGTATTTT.

The genes are TRBV3-1 and TRBJ2-7, with 10 bases lining up with TRBD1. The J segment lost 3 bases and the V segment lost 4 bases, leaving 9 bases of the junction unmatched. Germline CDR1 and CDR2: LGHDT and YNNKEL (reference sequence). This CDR3 is 16 amino acids long. CDR3 DNA: TGTGCCAGCAGCCCTTCCGGGACAGGGGTGAACTACGAGCAGTACTTC. Protein sequence: CASSPSGTGVNYEQYF.